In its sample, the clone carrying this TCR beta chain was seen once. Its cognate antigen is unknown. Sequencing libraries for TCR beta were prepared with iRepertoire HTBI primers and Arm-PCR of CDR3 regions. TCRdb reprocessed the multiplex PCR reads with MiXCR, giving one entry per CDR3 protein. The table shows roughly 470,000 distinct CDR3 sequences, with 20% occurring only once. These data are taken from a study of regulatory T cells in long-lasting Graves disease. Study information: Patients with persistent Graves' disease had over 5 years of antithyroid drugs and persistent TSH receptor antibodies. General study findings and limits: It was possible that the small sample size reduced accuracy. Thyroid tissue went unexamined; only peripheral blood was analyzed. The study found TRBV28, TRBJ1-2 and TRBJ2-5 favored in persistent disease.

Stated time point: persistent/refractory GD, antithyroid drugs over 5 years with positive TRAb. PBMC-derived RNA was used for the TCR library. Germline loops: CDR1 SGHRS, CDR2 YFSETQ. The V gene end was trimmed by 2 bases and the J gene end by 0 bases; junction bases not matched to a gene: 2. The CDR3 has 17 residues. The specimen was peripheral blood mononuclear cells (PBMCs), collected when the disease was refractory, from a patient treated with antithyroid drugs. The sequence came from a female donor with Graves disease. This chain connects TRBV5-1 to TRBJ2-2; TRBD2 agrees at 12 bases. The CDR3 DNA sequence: TGCGCCAGCAGCTTCGGACTAGCGGGGTCGAACACCGGGGAGCTGTTTTTT. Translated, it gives CASSFGLAGSNTGELFF.